This TCR beta chain is from a study of molecular identifiers for immune sequencing clone quantification. Study-level information: In replicates, RNA from roughly 21,000 or 96,000 naive CD8 cells was split five ways, four sequenced.

Details on this clonotype: One junction end does not reproduce the germline sequence, and a read error may be involved.

Naive CD8 T cells, phenotype CD8+CD4-CCR7+CD45RA+, were sorted. Preparation methods for the bulk TCR libraries were those previously described, with listed TCR primers. TCRdb analysed the PCR reads with MiXCR anew, one entry per CDR3 protein. The data hold around 460,000 distinct CDR3 sequences, with roughly 26% observed a single time. CDR3 length: 16 residues. Germline V CDR1 and CDR2: GTSNPN, SVGIG (reference sequence). The chain uses TRBV30 and TRBJ2-7, with D perhaps TRBD1 or TRBD2 (5 bases each). This receptor was identified in a human donor in good health. Some libraries in this study had Jurkat cell RNA spiked in. Specimen: naive CD8+ T cells from blood, with Jurkat cell RNA spiked in. Subset in this sample: FACS-sorted CD8+CD4-CCR7+CD45RA+ naive T cells. The CDR3 sequence: CAWTGTERKPFYDQYF. The CDR3 nucleotides are TGTGCCTGGACCGGGACCGAACGTAAACCTTTCTACGACCAGTACTTC.